Listed below are T cell receptor beta chains from one sample, sequenced in a study of siplizumab effects on memory and regulatory T cells. The table came from immunoSEQ multiplex PCR; TCRdb's copy has only in-frame clones and leaves some out. The sample consists of tens of thousands of clones, nearly 98% of them appearing once. Sequencing was done on a sample of naive CD8+ T cells sorted from blood. These receptors were collected from a human donor in good health. Each CDR3 is given with its conserved first and last residue. Fields, in order: D gene, J gene, clone size, V gene, CDR3 protein, CDR3 DNA. The D gene is left open where the match is weak. A clone size is listed for some rows: how often the clone was seen (once, few, many), or a class if it is expanded.

- TRBJ1-1 - TRBV9 CASSVGSGEAFF TGTGCCAGCAGCGTAGGGTCCGGGGAAGCTTTCTTT
- TRBJ2-2 - TRBV11-1 CASSLGGYAGTGELFF TGTGCCAGCAGCTTAGGAGGTTACGCCGGTACCGGGGAGCTGTTTTTT
TRBD1 TRBJ1-1 - TRBV9 CASSVDGTASEAFF TGTGCCAGCAGCGTAGACGGGACAGCCTCTGAAGCTTTCTTT
- TRBJ2-7 once TRBV27 CASSLSPESYEQYF TGTGCCAGCAGTTTAAGTCCGGAATCCTACGAGCAGTACTTC
- TRBJ1-1 - TRBV7-9 CASNSVIDTEAFF TGTGCCAGCAACAGCGTCATAGACACTGAAGCTTTCTTT
- TRBJ1-2 - TRBV19 CASSTPSYGRGYTF TGTGCCAGTAGTACTCCCTCTTATGGTCGGGGCTACACCTTC
TRBD2 TRBJ2-3 - TRBV4-3 CASSQRTSGGSDTQYF TGCGCCAGCAGCCAACGGACTAGCGGGGGATCAGATACGCAGTATTTT
TRBD2 TRBJ2-7 - TRBV4-2 CASSQEAGGLHLTYEQYF TGTGCCAGCAGCCAAGAAGCGGGGGGACTTCACCTCACCTACGAGCAGTACTTC
- TRBJ2-7 - TRBV4-1 CASSQDIVQVMAAYEQYF TGCGCCAGCAGCCAAGATATTGTACAGGTTATGGCAGCTTACGAGCAGTACTTC
- TRBJ1-2 once TRBV6-5 CASIGTLNSGYTF TGTGCCAGCATCGGGACTTTAAACTCTGGCTACACCTTC
- TRBJ2-1 once TRBV19 CASSILTPADDEQFF TGTGCCAGTAGTATTTTGACTCCCGCTGATGATGAGCAGTTCTTC
TRBD2 TRBJ2-5 - TRBV11-2 CASSLEYSGVETQYF TGTGCCAGCAGCTTAGAATATAGCGGGGTCGAGACCCAGTACTTC